The 13 T cell receptor beta chains below all came from one sample that was sequenced in a study of blood T cell repertoires in COVID-19. TCRdb keeps only in-frame clones here, not all; method: immunoSEQ multiplex PCR. Found here are 120,000 or so clones, over 75% of them singletons; the top ten hold under 7%. What was sequenced was peripheral blood. Source of these receptors: a man at least 80 years old with active or convalescent COVID-19.

The genes are TRBV5-8 and TRBJ1-5, with unresolved D. CDR1 is SGHTS and CDR2 is YDEGEE in the germline V gene. V was cut by 4 bases and J by 6 bases, with 23 bases left in between. There are 17 residues in the CDR3. The CDR3: CASSLPEGGYSRQPQHF. The DNA for the CDR3 is TGTGCCAGCAGCCTACCTGAGGGCGGTTATTCTCGTCAGCCCCAGCATTTT. The full variable domain, with the rest looked up from reference TRBV5-8 and TRBJ1-5, is EAGVTQSPTHLIKTRGQQATLRCSPISGHTSVYWYQQALGLGLQFLLWYDEGEERNRGNFPPRFSGRQFPNYSSELNVNALELEDSALYLCASSLPEGGYSRQPQHFGDGTRLSIL.

The chain links TRBV2 to TRBJ2-5; D unclear. V lost 6 bases and J lost 3, with 14 bases in between. Germline V CDR1 and CDR2: SNHLY, FYNNEI. The CDR3 is made up of 14 amino acids. CDR3 coding DNA: TGTGCCAGCAGCCTCCCAGGTCCCGAAGAGACCCAGTACTTC. It encodes CASSLPGPEETQYF.

The chain uses TRBV5-6 and TRBJ2-5; the D is unclear. The germline CDR1 and CDR2 sequences are SGHDT and YYEEEE. The CDR3 runs to 14 residues. The V end was cut by 5 bases, the J end by 1 base, with 12 bases between. The CDR3 sequence: CASSFFRLQETQYF. DNA for the CDR3: TGTGCCAGCAGTTTTTTCCGACTCCAAGAGACCCAGTACTTC.

This chain joins TRBV7-9 and TRBJ2-7; 10 bases fit TRBD2. Germline V gene lookup returns CDR1 SEHNR and CDR2 FQNEAQ (reference sequence). V trimming: 0 bases; J trimming: 5 bases; junction bases outside the gene matches: 7. The CDR3 has 16 amino acids. The CDR3 nucleotides are TGTGCCAGCAGCTTAGCAGCGGGAGGGAAAGCAAACGAGCAGTACTTC. This encodes CASSLAAGGKANEQYF. Together with reference TRBV7-9 and TRBJ2-7, the CDR3 gives the full variable domain: DTGVSQNPRHKITKRGQNVTFRCDPISEHNRLYWYRQTLGQGPEFLTYFQNEAQLEKSRLLSDRFSAERPKGSFSTLEIQRTEQGDSAMYLCASSLAAGGKANEQYFGPGTRLTVT.

This sequence joins TRBV6-6 and TRBJ2-2, with D possibly TRBD2 on 6 matching bases. The CDR3 extends over 16 amino acids. With 2 bases removed from V and 0 bases from J, the gap between germline ends came to 10 bases. Germline loops: CDR1 MNHNY, CDR2 SVGAGI (reference sequence). The CDR3 coding sequence is TGTGCCAGCAGTTACCTCGGGAGTGCGAACACCGGGGAGCTGTTTTTT. It codes for CASSYLGSANTGELFF.

The J gene is TRBJ1-2, the V gene TRBV6-5; D might be TRBD1 (5 bases). There are 15 residues in the CDR3. Trimming left V 11 bases short and J 4 bases short, with 23 bases between. Germline assignment: CDR1 MNHEY and CDR2 SVGAGI. CDR3 residues: CAAGRAAGLGYGYTF. The CDR3, as DNA: TGTGCCGCAGGGAGGGCGGCAGGCTTGGGCTATGGCTACACCTTC.

This clone was observed a few times. The chain uses TRBV7-2 and TRBJ2-5, with D possibly TRBD2 on 6 matching bases. V was shortened by 2 bases and J by 5 bases, with 15 bases between the two germline ends. Germline V gene data show CDR1 as SGHTA and CDR2 as FQGNSA. This CDR3 is 15 amino acids long. DNA for the CDR3: TGTGCCAGCAGCTTAATGGGAGGCCCCGGGGAGACCCAGTACTTC. Protein product: CASSLMGGPGETQYF. Drawing the rest from reference TRBV7-2 and TRBJ2-5, the complete variable domain is GAGVSQSPSNKVTEKGKDVELRCDPISGHTALYWYRQSLGQGLEFLIYFQGNSAPDKSGLPSDRFSAERTGGSVSTLTIQRTQQEDSAVYLCASSLMGGPGETQYFGPGTRLLVL.

This sequence joins TRBV7-2 and TRBJ2-1; 9 positions agree with TRBD1. V was clipped by 5 bases and J by 0 bases; unmatched bases: 5. Germline V gives CDR1 SGHTA, CDR2 FQGNSA. This CDR3 has 16 amino acids. CDR3 sequence reads: CASSTQTGGSYNEQFF. Written as DNA, the CDR3 is TGTGCCAGCAGCACCCAGACAGGGGGCTCCTACAATGAGCAGTTCTTC. Together with reference TRBV7-2 and TRBJ2-1, the CDR3 gives the full variable domain: GAGVSQSPSNKVTEKGKDVELRCDPISGHTALYWYRQSLGQGLEFLIYFQGNSAPDKSGLPSDRFSAERTGGSVSTLTIQRTQQEDSAVYLCASSTQTGGSYNEQFFGPGTRLTVL.

The rearrangement uses TRBV4-2 and TRBJ2-7, with D maybe TRBD2 (5 bases). V was shortened by 3 bases and J by 3 bases, with 9 bases between the two germline ends. The CDR3 consists of 13 residues. The germline CDR1 and CDR2 sequences are LGHNA and YNFKEQ. The DNA of the CDR3 is TGTGCCAGCAGCCAGCGGGTGAACTACGAGCAGTACTTC. The encoded protein is CASSQRVNYEQYF.

The chain links TRBV7-2 to TRBJ2-5, with 8 bases identical to TRBD1. The CDR3 is 14 residues long. Trimming removed 2 bases from V and 2 bases from J; junction bases left unmatched: 1. Germline V gene data show CDR1 as SGHTA and CDR2 as FQGNSA. CDR3 sequence: CASSLRTGQETQYF. CDR3 bases: TGTGCCAGCAGCTTAAGGACAGGGCAAGAGACCCAGTACTTC.

This sequence joins TRBV30 and TRBJ1-5; 9 bases map to TRBD1. With V trimmed by 3 bases and J by 6 bases, 9 bases remained unmatched. CDR1 is GTSNPN and CDR2 is SVGIG in the germline V gene (reference sequence). The CDR3 covers 15 residues. CDR3: CAWSNAGTGRQPQHF. The CDR3 DNA follows: TGTGCCTGGAGCAACGCCGGGACAGGGCGTCAGCCCCAGCATTTT.

The V call is TRBV18, the J call TRBJ2-3, with 7 nucleotides matching TRBD1. With V trimmed by 4 bases and J by 3 bases, 4 bases remained unmatched. Germline V gene lookup returns CDR1 KGHSH and CDR2 LQKENI. The CDR3 has 14 residues. The CDR3 DNA follows: TGTGCCAGCTCACTGGAGACAGGGACAGATACGCAGTATTTT. It is translated as CASSLETGTDTQYF.

This chain connects TRBV19 to TRBJ2-5; maybe TRBD2 (5 bases). V lost 5 bases and J 7 bases, leaving 20 bases between the germline ends. This CDR3 region has 15 residues. CDR1 LNHDA and CDR2 SQIVND come from the germline V gene (reference sequence). The CDR3 loop is CASSPRAGDWVTQYF. CDR3 nucleotides: TGTGCCAGTAGTCCTCGAGCCGGGGATTGGGTGACCCAGTACTTC.